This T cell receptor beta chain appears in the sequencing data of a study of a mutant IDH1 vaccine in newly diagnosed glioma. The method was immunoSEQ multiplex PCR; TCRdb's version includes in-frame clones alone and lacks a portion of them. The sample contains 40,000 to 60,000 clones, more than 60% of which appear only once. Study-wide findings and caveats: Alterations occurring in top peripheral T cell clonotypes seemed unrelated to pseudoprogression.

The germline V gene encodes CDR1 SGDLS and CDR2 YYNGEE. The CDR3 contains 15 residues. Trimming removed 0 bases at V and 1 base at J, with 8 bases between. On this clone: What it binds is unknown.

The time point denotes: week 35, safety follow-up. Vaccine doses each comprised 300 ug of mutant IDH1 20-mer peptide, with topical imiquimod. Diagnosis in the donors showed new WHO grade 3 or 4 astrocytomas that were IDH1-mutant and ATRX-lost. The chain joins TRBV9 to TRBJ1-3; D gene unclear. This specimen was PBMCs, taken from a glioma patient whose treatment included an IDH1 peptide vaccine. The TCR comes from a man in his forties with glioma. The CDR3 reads CASSVEGGSGNTIYF. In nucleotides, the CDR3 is TGTGCCAGCAGCGTAGAGGGAGGGTCTGGAAACACCATATATTTT.